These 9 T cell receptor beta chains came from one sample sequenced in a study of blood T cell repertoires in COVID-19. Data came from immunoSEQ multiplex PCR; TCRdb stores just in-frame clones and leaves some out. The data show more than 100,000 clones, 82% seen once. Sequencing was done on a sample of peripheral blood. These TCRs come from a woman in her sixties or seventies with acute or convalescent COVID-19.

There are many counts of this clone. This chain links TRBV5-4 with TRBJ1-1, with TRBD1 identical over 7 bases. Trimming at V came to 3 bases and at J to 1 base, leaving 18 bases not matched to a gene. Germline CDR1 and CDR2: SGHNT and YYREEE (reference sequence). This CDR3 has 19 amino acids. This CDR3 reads CASSSGTVFLTGSNTEAFF. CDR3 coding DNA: TGTGCCAGCAGCTCCGGGACAGTTTTCTTAACGGGGTCGAACACTGAAGCTTTCTTT.

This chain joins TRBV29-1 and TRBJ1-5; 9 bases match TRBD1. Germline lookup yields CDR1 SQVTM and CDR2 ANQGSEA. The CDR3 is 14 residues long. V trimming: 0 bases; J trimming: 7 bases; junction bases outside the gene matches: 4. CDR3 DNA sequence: TGCAGCGTTGAAGATCTTGACAGGGGGCAGCCCCAGCATTTT. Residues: CSVEDLDRGQPQHF.

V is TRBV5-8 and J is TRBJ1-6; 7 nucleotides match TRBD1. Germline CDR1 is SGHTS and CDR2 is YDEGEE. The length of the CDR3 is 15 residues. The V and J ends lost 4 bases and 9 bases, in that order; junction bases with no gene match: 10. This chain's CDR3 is CASSPDRVVSSPLHF. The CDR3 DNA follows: TGTGCCAGCAGCCCTGACAGGGTTGTGAGTTCACCCCTCCACTTT.

CDR3 in amino acids: CASSFIGSGSNEQFF. CDR3 nucleotides: TGTGCCAGCAGCTTTATTGGCTCGGGATCAAATGAGCAGTTCTTC. The chain combines TRBV7-2 with TRBJ2-1; the D gene is possibly TRBD2 (5 bases). Deletions cut 3 bases from V and 7 bases from J, with 16 bases between. CDR1 and CDR2 (germline): SGHTA, FQGNSA. The CDR3 has 15 residues.

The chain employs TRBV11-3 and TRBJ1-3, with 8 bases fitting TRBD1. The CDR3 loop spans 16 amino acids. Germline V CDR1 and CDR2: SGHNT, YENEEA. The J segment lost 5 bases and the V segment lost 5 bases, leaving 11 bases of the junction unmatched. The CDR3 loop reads CASSPNRQGIRNTIYF. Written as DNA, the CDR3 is TGTGCCAGCAGCCCAAATCGACAGGGGATTAGAAACACCATATATTTT. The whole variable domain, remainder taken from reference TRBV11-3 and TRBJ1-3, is EAGVVQSPRYKIIEKKQPVAFWCNPISGHNTLYWYLQNLGQGPELLIRYENEEAVDDSQLPKDRFSAERLKGVDSTLKIQPAELGDSAVYLCASSPNRQGIRNTIYFGEGSWLTVV.

The CDR3 is CASSLTDRSTDTQYF. The CDR3 coding sequence is TGTGCCAGCAGCTTAACGGACAGAAGCACAGATACGCAGTATTTT. The chain employs TRBV7-2 and TRBJ2-3; the D gene is possibly TRBD1 (6 bases). Deletions cut 2 bases from V and 0 bases from J, with 9 bases between. The CDR3 contains 15 residues. Germline V gene lookup returns CDR1 SGHTA and CDR2 FQGNSA.

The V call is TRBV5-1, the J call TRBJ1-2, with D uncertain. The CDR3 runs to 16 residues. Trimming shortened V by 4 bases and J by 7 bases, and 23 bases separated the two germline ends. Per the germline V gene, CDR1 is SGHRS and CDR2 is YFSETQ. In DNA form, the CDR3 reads TGCGCCAGCAGCGACCGTACTATTACCCTGGGTGGTGGCTACACCTTC. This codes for CASSDRTITLGGGYTF.

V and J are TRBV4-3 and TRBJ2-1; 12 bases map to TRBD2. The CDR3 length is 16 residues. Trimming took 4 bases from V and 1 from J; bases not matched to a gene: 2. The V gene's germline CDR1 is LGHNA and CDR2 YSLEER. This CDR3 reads CASSPGLAGSYNEQFF. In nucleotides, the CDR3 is TGCGCCAGCAGCCCGGGACTAGCGGGTTCCTACAATGAGCAGTTCTTC.

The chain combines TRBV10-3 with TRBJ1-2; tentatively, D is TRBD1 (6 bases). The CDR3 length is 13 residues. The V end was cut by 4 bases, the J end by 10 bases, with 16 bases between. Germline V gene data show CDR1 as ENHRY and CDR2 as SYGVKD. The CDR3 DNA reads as TGTGCCATCAGTGCCAAACAAACAGGGACCTACACCTTC. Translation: CAISAKQTGTYTF.